The clone carrying this T cell receptor beta chain was recorded a few times. Its antigen is still unknown. A read error may account for a junction end that differs from germline. These data belong to a study of T cell responses to AZD1222 COVID-19 vaccine. Regarding the study as a whole: Recipients of AZD1222 seropositive at baseline numbered only 6 or 7. The study sampled repertoires only after the peak T cell response.

Generated by immunoSEQ multiplex PCR, the TCRdb table keeps only in-frame clones and is missing some. The sample has about 99,000 clones, about 85% seen once; the top ten hold less than 3%. The specimen comprised peripheral blood, sampled on day 0 of AZD1222 vaccination. The receptor was isolated from an adult in good health.

CDR3 region: CASSPTGSYKSPLHF. The CDR3 nucleotides read TGTGCCAGCAGCCCCACCGGGAGTTATAAGTCACCCCTCCACTTT. V and J are TRBV6-6 and TRBJ1-6, with D unclear. This CDR3 has 15 amino acids. Germline V gene lookup returns CDR1 MNHNY and CDR2 SVGAGI (reference sequence).